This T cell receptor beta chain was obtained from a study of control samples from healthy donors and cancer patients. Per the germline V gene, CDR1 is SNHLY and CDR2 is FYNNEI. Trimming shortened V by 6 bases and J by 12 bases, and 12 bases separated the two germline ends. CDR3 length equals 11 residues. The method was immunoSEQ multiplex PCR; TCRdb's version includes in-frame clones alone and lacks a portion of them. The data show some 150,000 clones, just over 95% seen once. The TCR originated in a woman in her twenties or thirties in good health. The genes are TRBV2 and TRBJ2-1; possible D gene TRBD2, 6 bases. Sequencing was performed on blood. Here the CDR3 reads CASSRGDRQFF. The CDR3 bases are TGTGCCAGCAGCCGCGGGGACCGGCAGTTCTTC.